Presented here are 21 T cell receptor beta chains from one specimen sequenced in a study of blood T cell repertoires in COVID-19. Measured with immunoSEQ multiplex PCR; TCRdb has only the in-frame clones, and not every one. Of 55,000 to 80,000 clones listed, roughly 86% are singletons. Sequenced input: peripheral blood. The receptors stem from a man aged 45-65 years with acute or convalescent COVID-19.

V gene TRBV5-6 combines with J gene TRBJ2-7; TRBD1 agrees at 9 bases. Germline V gene data show CDR1 as SGHDT and CDR2 as YYEEEE. This CDR3 contains 15 residues. J gave up 6 bases and V 5 bases, and 12 bases lay outside the gene matches. The chain's CDR3 is CASSSPGQGKSEQYF. CDR3 nucleotides: TGTGCCAGCAGTTCCCCGGGACAGGGAAAATCCGAGCAGTACTTC.

This chain uses TRBV4-1 with TRBJ2-1; 14 bases map to TRBD2. Germline V gene data show CDR1 as MGHRA and CDR2 as YSYEKL. CDR3 length: 17 residues. Losses at the gene ends were 4 bases for V and 2 bases for J; bases not matched to a gene: 4. The CDR3 sequence: CASSPEGLAGAYNEQFF. The CDR3 region has the DNA TGCGCCAGCAGCCCAGAGGGACTAGCGGGGGCCTACAATGAGCAGTTCTTC.

The gene calls are TRBV7-9 and TRBJ2-3; 7 bases fit TRBD2. From germline, CDR1 is SEHNR and CDR2 FQNEAQ (reference sequence). The CDR3 has 15 residues. V was pared by 5 bases and J by 2 bases, with 7 bases of the junction left unmatched. The CDR3 DNA sequence: TGTGCCAGCAGCCCAACCCTAGCGGACACAGATACGCAGTATTTT. Its translation is CASSPTLADTDTQYF. The full variable domain, its missing parts supplied by reference TRBV7-9 and TRBJ2-3, is DTGVSQNPRHKITKRGQNVTFRCDPISEHNRLYWYRQTLGQGPEFLTYFQNEAQLEKSRLLSDRFSAERPKGSFSTLEIQRTEQGDSAMYLCASSPTLADTDTQYFGPGTRLTVL.

This clone was observed a single time. V gene TRBV5-4 combines with J gene TRBJ2-7; D possibly corresponds to TRBD1 (7 bases). Deletions cut 3 bases from V and 0 bases from J, with 13 bases between. The CDR3 consists of 15 residues. Germline V lookup: CDR1 SGHNT, CDR2 YYREEE (reference sequence). The CDR3 spells CASSSGGGNSYEQYF. CDR3 coding DNA: TGTGCCAGCAGCTCCGGAGGGGGCAACTCCTACGAGCAGTACTTC.

This rearrangement joins TRBV21-1 to TRBJ1-1; TRBD1 was called by the table and not checked on the DNA. TRBV21-1 is assigned pseudogene status. The CDR3 contains 20 residues. The CDR3 bases are TGTGCCAGCAGCAAAGCCGGGACAGGGTTAAACTTTTTTGAGGACACTGAAGCTTTCTTT. It is translated as CASSKAGTGLNFFEDTEAFF.

This chain links TRBV7-9 with TRBJ2-7, with D possibly TRBD2 on 5 matching bases. This CDR3 has 15 residues. V was pared by 5 bases and J by 1 base, with 15 bases between. Germline V gene lookup returns CDR1 SEHNR and CDR2 FQNEAQ (reference sequence). The CDR3 region has the DNA TGTGCCAGCAGCCCGGGATCGAAGAGGTCCTACGAGCAGTACTTC. The encoded protein is CASSPGSKRSYEQYF.

About this clone: This sample also contains other DNA sequences that code for the same CDR3. This chain links TRBV5-1 with TRBJ1-1, with TRBD1 identical over 7 bases. Germline trimming cut 3 bases from V and 1 base from J; bases unmatched to any gene: 3. Looked up from germline, CDR1 is SGHRS and CDR2 is YFSETQ. The CDR3 consists of 14 residues. In nucleotides, the CDR3 is TGCGCCAGCAGCTCCCAGGGGGGGAACACTGAAGCTTTCTTT. It encodes CASSSQGGNTEAFF.

About this clone itself: Other DNA sequences in this sample translate to the same CDR3. The chain recombines TRBV11-2 with TRBJ2-2, with D perhaps matching TRBD1 (5 bases). This CDR3 region has 13 residues. V lost 5 bases and J lost 5, with 9 bases in between. Germline V gives CDR1 SGHAT, CDR2 FQNNGV. The chain's CDR3 is CASSSDRTGELFF. The CDR3 nucleotides are TGTGCCAGCAGCAGTGACAGAACCGGGGAGCTGTTTTTT.

V gene TRBV7-2 combines with J gene TRBJ1-5; TRBD1 might be the D (5 bases). V lost 1 base to trimming and J lost 7 bases, with 14 bases between them. Germline V gives CDR1 SGHTA, CDR2 FQGNSA. The CDR3 consists of 15 residues. The CDR3 loop is CASSLVPGVRQPQHF. The CDR3 DNA is TGTGCCAGCAGCTTAGTACCGGGGGTTAGGCAGCCCCAGCATTTT.

The chain recombines TRBV5-1 with TRBJ1-4; D might be TRBD1 (6 bases). There are 13 residues in the CDR3. Deletions cut 4 bases from V and 4 bases from J, with 8 bases between. CDR1 and CDR2 from the germline V gene are SGHRS and YFSETQ. This CDR3 reads CASSEQGNEKLFF. CDR3 DNA: TGCGCCAGCAGCGAACAGGGTAATGAAAAACTGTTTTTT.

This clone has just one count. For the CDR3, the DNA is TGTGCCAGCACTACGACAGGGGGCAATGGAAACACCATATATTTT. It yields the protein CASTTTGGNGNTIYF. The genes are TRBV28 and TRBJ1-3; TRBD1 aligns across 10 bases. This CDR3 contains 15 residues. Germline CDR1 is MDHEN and CDR2 is SYDVKM. Germline trimming cut 7 bases from V and 3 bases from J; bases unmatched to any gene: 6.

The chain uses TRBV7-2 and TRBJ2-2; TRBD2 might be the D (6 bases). The germline V gene encodes CDR1 SGHTA and CDR2 FQGNSA. The CDR3 is 17 residues long. Trimming removed 6 bases from V and 4 bases from J, with 21 bases in between. This chain's CDR3 is CASSPGGRPRRTGELFF. CDR3 bases: TGTGCCAGCAGTCCCGGGGGACGTCCTCGTCGCACCGGGGAGCTGTTTTTT.

As for this clone: Different DNA sequences within this sample yield the same CDR3. The chain links TRBV7-2 to TRBJ2-7; 7 bases map to TRBD1. The length of the CDR3 is 14 residues. Unmatched junction bases numbered 2, after V lost 1 base and J lost 2 bases. Germline CDR1 SGHTA, CDR2 FQGNSA. The CDR3 loop reads CASSLGQGAYEQYF. The CDR3 nucleotides read TGTGCCAGCAGCTTAGGGCAGGGGGCCTACGAGCAGTACTTC.

V gene TRBV3-1 (or the pseudogene TRBV3-2) combines with J gene TRBJ2-7; TRBD1 matches 7 bases. This CDR3 region has 15 residues. In germline, CDR1 is LGHDT, CDR2 YNNKEL (reference sequence). With V trimmed by 6 bases and J by 1 base, 9 bases remained unmatched. CDR3 sequence reads: CASSRGRGISYEQYF. The CDR3 bases are TGTGCCAGCAGTCGGGGCAGGGGGATATCCTACGAGCAGTACTTC.

The chain recombines TRBV29-1 with TRBJ2-5; D uncertain. The CDR3 length is 12 residues. From germline, CDR1 is SQVTM and CDR2 ANQGSEA. Trimming left V 4 bases short and J 2 bases short, with 8 bases between. This chain's CDR3 is CSVGPDQETQYF. CDR3 bases: TGCAGCGTTGGGCCAGATCAAGAGACCCAGTACTTC. The complete variable domain, with remaining parts taken from reference TRBV29-1 and TRBJ2-5, reads SAVISQKPSRDICQRGTSLTIQCQVDSQVTMMFWYRQQPGQSLTLIATANQGSEATYESGFVIDKFPISRPNLTFSTLTVSNMSPEDSSIYLCSVGPDQETQYFGPGTRLLVL.

The rearrangement uses TRBV6-5 and TRBJ2-7, with TRBD1 matching over 7 bases. Germline assignment: CDR1 MNHEY and CDR2 SVGAGI. The CDR3 has 15 residues. J was trimmed by 1 base and V by 5 bases; bases with no gene match: 8. The CDR3 here is CASSQTQGQSYEQYF. The CDR3 DNA sequence: TGTGCCAGCAGTCAAACACAGGGGCAATCCTACGAGCAGTACTTC.

V and J are TRBV4-2 and TRBJ1-1; TRBD1 matches 10 bases. V gave up 4 bases and J gave up 3 bases; unmatched junction bases: 2. Germline CDR1 is LGHNA and CDR2 is YNFKEQ. The CDR3 sequence is 14 residues long. CDR3 loop: CASSRGTGDTEAFF. CDR3 DNA: TGTGCCAGCAGCCGTGGGACAGGGGACACTGAAGCTTTCTTT.

The DNA of the CDR3 is TGCGCCAGCCGAGGGGGAGGGACTGAAGCTTTCTTT. Its translation: CASRGGGTEAFF. The chain couples TRBV5-1 to TRBJ1-1, with D possibly TRBD1 on 6 matching bases. Trimming took 7 bases from V and 5 from J, leaving 12 bases between them. The CDR3 length is 12 residues. Germline CDR1 is SGHRS and CDR2 is YFSETQ.

The rearrangement links TRBV10-3 to TRBJ1-1, with D tentatively TRBD1 (6 bases). V was trimmed by 6 bases and J by 1 base, leaving 9 bases between them. The germline CDR1 and CDR2 sequences are ENHRY and SYGVKD. CDR3 length: 13 residues. In DNA form, the CDR3 reads TGTGCCATCAGCCAGGACAGGAACACTGAAGCTTTCTTT. Translation gives CAISQDRNTEAFF.

The chain employs TRBV19 and TRBJ2-2, with a possible D match to TRBD1 (6 bases). Per germline, CDR1 LNHDA and CDR2 SQIVND (reference sequence). Trimming took off 4 bases at V and 6 bases at J, with 15 bases between the two ends. The CDR3 has 15 residues. Written as DNA, the CDR3 is TGTGCCAGTAGTACCTTGACAGGTGCCCCCGGGGAGCTGTTTTTT. Its protein product is CASSTLTGAPGELFF.

The chain combines TRBV19 with TRBJ1-5; 9 bases are shared with TRBD1. V trimming: 7 bases; J trimming: 8 bases; junction bases outside the gene matches: 6. The CDR3 contains 13 residues. The V gene's germline CDR1 is LNHDA and CDR2 SQIVND (reference sequence). The CDR3 bases are TGTGCCAGTACCGGACAGGGGTCGGAGCCCCAGCATTTT. This encodes CASTGQGSEPQHF. Full variable domain (missing parts from reference TRBV19 and TRBJ1-5): DGGITQSPKYLFRKEGQNVTLSCEQNLNHDAMYWYRQDPGQGLRLIYYSQIVNDFQKGDIAEGYSVSREKKESFPLTVTSAQKNPTAFYLCASTGQGSEPQHFGDGTRLSIL.